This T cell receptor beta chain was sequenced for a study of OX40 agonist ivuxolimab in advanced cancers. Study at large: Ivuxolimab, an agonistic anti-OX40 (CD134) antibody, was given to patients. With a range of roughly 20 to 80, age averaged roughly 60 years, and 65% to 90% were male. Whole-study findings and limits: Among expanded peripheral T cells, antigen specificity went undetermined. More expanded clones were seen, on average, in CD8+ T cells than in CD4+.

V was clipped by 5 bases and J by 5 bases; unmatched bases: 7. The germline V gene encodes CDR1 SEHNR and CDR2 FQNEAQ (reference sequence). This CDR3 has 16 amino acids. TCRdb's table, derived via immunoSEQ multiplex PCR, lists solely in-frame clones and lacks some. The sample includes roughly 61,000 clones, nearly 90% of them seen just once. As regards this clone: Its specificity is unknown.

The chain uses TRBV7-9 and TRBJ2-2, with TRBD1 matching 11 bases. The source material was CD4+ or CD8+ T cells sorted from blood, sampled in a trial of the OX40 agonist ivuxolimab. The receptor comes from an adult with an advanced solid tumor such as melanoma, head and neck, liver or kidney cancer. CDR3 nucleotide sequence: TGTGCCAGCAGCCCTCGGACAGGGGGCTTGACCGGGGAGCTGTTTTTT. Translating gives CASSPRTGGLTGELFF. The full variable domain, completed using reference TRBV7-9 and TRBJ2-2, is DTGVSQNPRHKITKRGQNVTFRCDPISEHNRLYWYRQTLGQGPEFLTYFQNEAQLEKSRLLSDRFSAERPKGSFSTLEIQRTEQGDSAMYLCASSPRTGGLTGELFFGEGSRLTVL.